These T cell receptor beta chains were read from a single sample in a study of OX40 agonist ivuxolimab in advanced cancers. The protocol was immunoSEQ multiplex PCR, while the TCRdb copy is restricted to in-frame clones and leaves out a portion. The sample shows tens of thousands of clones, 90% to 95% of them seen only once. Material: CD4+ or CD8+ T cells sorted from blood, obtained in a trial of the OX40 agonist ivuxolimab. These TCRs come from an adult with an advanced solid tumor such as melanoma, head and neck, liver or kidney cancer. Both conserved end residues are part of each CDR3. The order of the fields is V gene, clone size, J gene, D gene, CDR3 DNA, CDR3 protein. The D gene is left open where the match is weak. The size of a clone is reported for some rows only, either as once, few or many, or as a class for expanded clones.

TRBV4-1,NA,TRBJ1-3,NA,TGCGCCAGCAGCCAAGATTGGCAGGAAGACTTCCGAAACACCATATATTTT,CASSQDWQEDFRNTIYF
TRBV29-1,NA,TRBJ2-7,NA,TGCAGCGGGGCGGGCGGGAATGGGGTTGGCGAGCAGTACTTC,CSGAGGNGVGEQYF
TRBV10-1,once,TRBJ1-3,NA,TGCGCCAGCAGTAGCGGGGCCTACGGAAACACCATATATTTT,CASSSGAYGNTIYF
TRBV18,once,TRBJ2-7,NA,TGTGCCAGCTCACCACTTACCGGGACCCCCGCGGGCGAGCAGTACTTC,CASSPLTGTPAGEQYF
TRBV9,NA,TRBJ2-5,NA,TGTGCCAGCAGTGAGACAGATAGGGGGGAGACCCAGTACTTC,CASSETDRGETQYF
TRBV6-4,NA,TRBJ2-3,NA,TGTGCCAGAGAACCCGAAGGGAGCACAGATACGCAGTATTTT,CAREPEGSTDTQYF
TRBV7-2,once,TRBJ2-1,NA,TGTGCCAGCAGCCCGACAGGACTCTACAATGAGCAGTTCTTC,CASSPTGLYNEQFF
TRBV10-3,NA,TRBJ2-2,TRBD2,TGTGCCATCAGTGAGAGTCTCCTTGCTAGCGGGTCTACCAACACCGGGGAGCTGTTTTTT,CAISESLLASGSTNTGELFF
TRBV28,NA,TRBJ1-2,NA,TGTGCCAGCAGTACAGGGTATGGCTACACCTTC,CASSTGYGYTF
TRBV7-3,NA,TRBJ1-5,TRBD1,TGTGCCAGCAGCTCCGACAGGGACCAGCCCCAGCATTTT,CASSSDRDQPQHF
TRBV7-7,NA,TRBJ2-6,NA,TGTGCTAGCAGCCCGGGGGCTGGGGCCAACGTCCTGACTTTC,CASSPGAGANVLTF
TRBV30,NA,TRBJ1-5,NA,TGTGCCTGGAGTGCGGGGGTTGTAGGCAATCAGCCCCAGCATTTT,CAWSAGVVGNQPQHF
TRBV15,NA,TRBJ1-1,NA,TGTGCCACCAGCAGGGGTGGAAGGGCAGGGCGCACTGAAGCTTTCTTT,CATSRGGRAGRTEAFF
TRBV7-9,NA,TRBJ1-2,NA,TGTGCCAGCAGCCTAGTACAGGGACGTGATGGCTACACCTTC,CASSLVQGRDGYTF
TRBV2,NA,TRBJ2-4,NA,TGTGCCAGCAGTGGGAGGGATTCGGCCAAAAACATTCAGTACTTC,CASSGRDSAKNIQYF
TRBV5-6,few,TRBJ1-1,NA,TGTGCCAGCAGCTTGGGGTACACTGAAGCTTTCTTT,CASSLGYTEAFF
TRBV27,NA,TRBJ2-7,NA,TGTGCCAGCAGACTTCAGGGGGGCGGCTACGAGCAGTACTTC,CASRLQGGGYEQYF
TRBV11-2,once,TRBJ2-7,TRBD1,TGTGCCAGCAGCTTAGATTTTGGCAGGGGGTTACCCTACGAGCAGTACTTC,CASSLDFGRGLPYEQYF
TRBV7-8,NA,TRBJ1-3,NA,TGTGCCAGCAGCTGGGGGCGGGGACGCCGCTCTGGAAACACCATATATTTT,CASSWGRGRRSGNTIYF
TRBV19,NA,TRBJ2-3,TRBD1,TGTGCCAGTAGTGCCGGGACAGGAGCAGATACGCAGTATTTT,CASSAGTGADTQYF
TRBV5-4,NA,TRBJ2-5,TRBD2,TGTGCCAGCAGCTTAATGGGACTAGCGCAGCAAGAGACCCAGTACTTC,CASSLMGLAQQETQYF
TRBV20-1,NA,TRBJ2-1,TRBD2,TGCAGTGCTTCTAGCGGGAATGAGCAGTTCTTC,CSASSGNEQFF
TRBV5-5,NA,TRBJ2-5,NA,TGTGCCAGCAGCTTTGGTGGGGAGACCCAGTACTTC,CASSFGGETQYF
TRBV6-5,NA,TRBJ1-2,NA,TGTGCCAGCAGTTACTCGAATCAGGGGAACTATGGCTACACCTTC,CASSYSNQGNYGYTF
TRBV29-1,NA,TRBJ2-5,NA,TGCAGCGCATGGCGGCTAGCCCAAGAGACCCAGTACTTC,CSAWRLAQETQYF
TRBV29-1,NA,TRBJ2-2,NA,TGCAGCGTTGAAGAAGGCAGTCGGAACACCGGGGAGCTGTTTTTT,CSVEEGSRNTGELFF
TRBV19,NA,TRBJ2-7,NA,TGTGCCAGTAGTATGTTCGGAAAATACGAGCAGTACTTC,CASSMFGKYEQYF
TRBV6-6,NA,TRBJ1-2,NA,TGTGCCTCCTGGCTAACAGGCACTTTTACTTATGGCTACACCTTC,CASWLTGTFTYGYTF
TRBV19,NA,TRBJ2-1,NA,TGTGCCACTCTCGAAAGGGGGTCGAAGCAGTTCTTC,CATLERGSKQFF
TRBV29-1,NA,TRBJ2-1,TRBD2,TGCAGCGTTGTGCCTAGCGGGAGTATCTATGAGCAGTTCTTC,CSVVPSGSIYEQFF
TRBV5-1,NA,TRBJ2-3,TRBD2,TGCGCCAGCAGCTTACTAGGACTAGCGGGAGGGGTGCACACAGATACGCAGTATTTT,CASSLLGLAGGVHTDTQYF
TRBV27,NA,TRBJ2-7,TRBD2,TGTGCCAGCAGTTTATTACTGGCTAGCGGGATCTACGAGCAGTACTTC,CASSLLLASGIYEQYF
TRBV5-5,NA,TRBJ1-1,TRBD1,TGTGCCAGCAGAGATACAGGGGGCTACTACACTGAAGCTTTCTTT,CASRDTGGYYTEAFF
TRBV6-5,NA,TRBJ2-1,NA,TGTGCCACCCAACGAACACAGGGTGGCAATGAGCAGTTCTTC,CATQRTQGGNEQFF
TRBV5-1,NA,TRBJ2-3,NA,TGCGCCAGCAGCTTGGTACTAGTTCCCCTCGCAGATACGCAGTATTTT,CASSLVLVPLADTQYF
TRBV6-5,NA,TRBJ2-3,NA,TGTGCCAGCAGTTACTCTACAGGGATCCCAGATACGCAGTATTTT,CASSYSTGIPDTQYF
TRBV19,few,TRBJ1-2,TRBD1,TGTGCCAGCTCGGACAGGGGGCGCCGGGGCTACACCTTC,CASSDRGRRGYTF
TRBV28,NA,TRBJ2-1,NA,TGTGCCAGCACCCAATGGAAGGGTAGCGGTTGGAATGAGCAGTTCTTC,CASTQWKGSGWNEQFF
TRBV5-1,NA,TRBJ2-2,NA,TGCGCCAGCACCGTTTTGTCACCTAACACCGGGGAGCTGTTTTTT,CASTVLSPNTGELFF
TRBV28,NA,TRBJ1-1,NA,TGTGCCAGCAGTACAGGGAATCCCTTGTCTTGGACTGAAGCTTTCTTT,CASSTGNPLSWTEAFF
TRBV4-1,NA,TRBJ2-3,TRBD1,TGCGCCAGCAGCTACCGGAGACAGGGGGGGCCAGATACGCAGTATTTT,CASSYRRQGGPDTQYF
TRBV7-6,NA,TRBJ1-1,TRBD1,TGTGCCAGCAGCGAACAGGGGGCGAGGGTCGAAGCTTTCTTT,CASSEQGARVEAFF
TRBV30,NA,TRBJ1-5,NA,TGTGCCTGGAGTTATAGCAATCAGCCCCAGCATTTT,CAWSYSNQPQHF
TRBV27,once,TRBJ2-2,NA,TGTGCCAGCAGTTTGGGGCCGGGGGCAACCGGGGAGCTGTTTTTT,CASSLGPGATGELFF
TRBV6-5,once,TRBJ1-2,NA,TGTGCCAGCAGTCGGGCTAACTATGGCTACACCTTC,CASSRANYGYTF
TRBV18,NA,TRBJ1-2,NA,TGTGCCAGCTCACCACTCTCGGGGGCGTATGGCTACACCTTC,CASSPLSGAYGYTF
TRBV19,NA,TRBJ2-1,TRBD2,TGTGCCAGTAGAGTAGGGGAGGGCGGGATTGAGCAGTTCTTC,CASRVGEGGIEQFF
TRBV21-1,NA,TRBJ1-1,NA,TGTGCCAGCCCCCGGAGGGGTGATCGTGACACTGAAGCTTTCTTT,CASPRRGDRDTEAFF
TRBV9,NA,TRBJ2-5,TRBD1,TGTGCCAGCAGCGTAGGCCCCGGACAGGGGCTCGCAAGTGACCAAGAGACCCAGTACTTC,CASSVGPGQGLASDQETQYF
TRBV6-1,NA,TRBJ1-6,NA,TGTGCCAGCAAATCAACGGGGTTCAATAATTCACCCCTCCACTTT,CASKSTGFNNSPLHF
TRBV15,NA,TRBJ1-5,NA,TGTGCCACCAGGGGCTATAGCAATCAGCCCCAGCATTTT,CATRGYSNQPQHF
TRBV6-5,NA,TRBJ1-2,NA,TGTGCCAGCAGAGGGCGGGGACTCATATATGGCTACACCTTC,CASRGRGLIYGYTF
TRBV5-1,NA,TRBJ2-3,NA,TGCGCCAGCAGCTTCGCGACAGGCTCCACAGATACGCAGTATTTT,CASSFATGSTDTQYF
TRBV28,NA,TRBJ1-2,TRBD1,TGTGCCAGCAGTCCCCAGGGGGGAATGGGTAGCTATGGCTACACCTTC,CASSPQGGMGSYGYTF
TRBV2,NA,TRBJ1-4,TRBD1,TGTGCCAGCAGTTACAGGGGGCTGAGGGAAAAACTGTTTTTT,CASSYRGLREKLFF
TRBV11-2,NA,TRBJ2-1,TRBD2,TGTGCCAGCAGCCCCCTCCGCGGGAGAGGTCCCAATGAGCAGTTCTTC,CASSPLRGRGPNEQFF
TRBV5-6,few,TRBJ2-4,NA,TGTGCCAGCAGCTTGTGGACTGGCTCGGCCAAAAACATTCAGTACTTC,CASSLWTGSAKNIQYF